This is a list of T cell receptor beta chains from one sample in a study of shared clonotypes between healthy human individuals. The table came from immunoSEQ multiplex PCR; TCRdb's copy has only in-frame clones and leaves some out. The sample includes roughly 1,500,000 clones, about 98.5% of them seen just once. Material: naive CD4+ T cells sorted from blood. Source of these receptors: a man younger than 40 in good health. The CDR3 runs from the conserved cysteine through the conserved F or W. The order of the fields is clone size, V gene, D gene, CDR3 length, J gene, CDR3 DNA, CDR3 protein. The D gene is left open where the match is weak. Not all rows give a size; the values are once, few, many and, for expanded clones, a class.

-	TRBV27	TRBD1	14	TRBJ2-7	TGTGCCAGCAGTCCGCTTGGGACAGGGGAAGAGCAGTACTTC	CASSPLGTGEEQYF
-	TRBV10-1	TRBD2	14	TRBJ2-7	TGCGCCAGCAAAAAGCGGGAGGCCTCCTACGAGCAGTACTTC	CASKKREASYEQYF
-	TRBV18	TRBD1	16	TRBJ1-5	TGTGCCAGCTCACCGGGACAGGGGGCTTCGGATCAGCCCCAGCATTTT	CASSPGQGASDQPQHF
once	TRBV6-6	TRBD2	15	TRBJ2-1	TGTGCCAGCACCCAACGGGGGGGGGATAGAGGTGAGCAGTTCTTC	CASTQRGGDRGEQFF
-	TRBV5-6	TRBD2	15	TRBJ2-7	TGTGCCAGCAGCTTCGGGACTAGCGCTACCTACGAGCAGTACTTC	CASSFGTSATYEQYF
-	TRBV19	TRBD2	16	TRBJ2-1	TGTGCCAGTAGTATAGAACTAGCGGGTCCCTACAATGAGCAGTTCTTC	CASSIELAGPYNEQFF
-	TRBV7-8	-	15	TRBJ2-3	TGTGCCAGCAGCTTAGCCGGGACGAGCACAGATACGCAGTATTTT	CASSLAGTSTDTQYF
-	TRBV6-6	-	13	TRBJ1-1	TGTGCCAGCAGCTCCGCAAGGGTCGGGGAAGCTTTCTTT	CASSSARVGEAFF
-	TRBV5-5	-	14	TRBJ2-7	TGTGCCAGCAGCTTGGGGTTGGGGACCTACGAGCAGTACTTC	CASSLGLGTYEQYF
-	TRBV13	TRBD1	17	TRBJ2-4	TGTGCCAGCAGCTTACAGGGGGTCAGACTAGCCAAAAACATTCAGTACTTC	CASSLQGVRLAKNIQYF
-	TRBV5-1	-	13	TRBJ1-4	TGCGCCAGCAGCTTGGGTGGTAATGAAAAACTGTTTTTT	CASSLGGNEKLFF
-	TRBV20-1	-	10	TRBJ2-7	TGCAGTGCCAAATCCTACGAGCAGTACTTC	CSAKSYEQYF
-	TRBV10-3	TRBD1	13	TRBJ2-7	TGTGCCATCATGGGACAGGGGGCCGACGAGCAGTACTTC	CAIMGQGADEQYF
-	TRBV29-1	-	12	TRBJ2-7	TGCAGCGTAGAGGACGGGACCTACGAGCAGTACTTC	CSVEDGTYEQYF
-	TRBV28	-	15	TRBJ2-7	TGTGCCAGCAGTCCGTTCAGGGGAATGATCTACGAGCAGTACTTC	CASSPFRGMIYEQYF
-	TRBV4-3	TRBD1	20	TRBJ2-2	TGCGCCAGCAGCCGATTAACCGGGACAGGGTTAGGTGAGAACACCGGGGAGCTGTTTTTT	CASSRLTGTGLGENTGELFF
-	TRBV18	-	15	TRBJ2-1	TGTGCCAGCTCACCATTACCCGGGGGCCCAAATGAGCAGTTCTTC	CASSPLPGGPNEQFF
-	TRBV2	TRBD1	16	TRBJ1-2	TGTGCCAGCAGACCGACAGGGGGCGAAGCTAACTATGGCTACACCTTC	CASRPTGGEANYGYTF
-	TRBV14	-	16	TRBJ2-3	TGTGCCAGCAGCCAACAGACGGTTATACCCGCGGATACGCAGTATTTT	CASSQQTVIPADTQYF
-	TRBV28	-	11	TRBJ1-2	TGTGCCAGCAGTTTTCTAGGTGGCTACACCTTC	CASSFLGGYTF
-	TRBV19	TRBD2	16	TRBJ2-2	TGTGCCAGTAGACCTCCCGGACTAGCGGGGACCGGGGAGCTGTTTTTT	CASRPPGLAGTGELFF
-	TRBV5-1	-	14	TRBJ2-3	TGCGCCAGCAGCTCATTGGGGAGCACAGATACGCAGTATTTT	CASSSLGSTDTQYF
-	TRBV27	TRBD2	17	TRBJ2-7	TGTGCCAGCAGTTTATCCCCTAGCGGGAGACAGACCTACGAGCAGTACTTC	CASSLSPSGRQTYEQYF
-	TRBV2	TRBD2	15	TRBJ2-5	TGTGCCAGCAGGAAGGAACTAGCGGGAAGGGAGACCCAGTACTTC	CASRKELAGRETQYF
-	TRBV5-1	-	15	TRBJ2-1	TGCGCCAGCAGCTTGACCTTCTCGATAAACAATGAGCAGTTCTTC	CASSLTFSINNEQFF
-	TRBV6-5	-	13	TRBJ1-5	TGTGCCAGCAGTACAGGGTACGATCAGCCCCAGCATTTT	CASSTGYDQPQHF
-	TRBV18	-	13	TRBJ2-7	TGTGCCAGCTCACCCCAACTTCAGTACGAGCAGTACTTC	CASSPQLQYEQYF
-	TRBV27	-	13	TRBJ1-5	TGTGCCAGCAAGCAGGCCGATCCCGGGCCCCAGCATTTT	CASKQADPGPQHF
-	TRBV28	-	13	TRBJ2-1	TGTGCCAGCACCCGGGATTCGTACAATGAGCAGTTCTTC	CASTRDSYNEQFF
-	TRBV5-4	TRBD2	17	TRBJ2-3	TGTGCCAGCAGGGACACATTAGCGGGGCCTAGCACAGATACGCAGTATTTT	CASRDTLAGPSTDTQYF
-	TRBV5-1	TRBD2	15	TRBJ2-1	TGCGCCAGCAGCGCCACTAGCGGCATATACAATGAGCAGTTCTTC	CASSATSGIYNEQFF
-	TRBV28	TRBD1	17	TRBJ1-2	TGTGCCAGCAGTTTCCTCGACAGGGTTCGGTTAGACTATGGCTACACCTTC	CASSFLDRVRLDYGYTF
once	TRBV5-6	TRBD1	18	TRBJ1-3	TGTGCCAGCAGCCTAAGAGGGACAGGGGTTCCTTCTGGAAACACCATATATTTT	CASSLRGTGVPSGNTIYF
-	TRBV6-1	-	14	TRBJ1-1	TGTGCCAGCAGTGACCAGAGGGTGGGCACTGAAGCTTTCTTT	CASSDQRVGTEAFF
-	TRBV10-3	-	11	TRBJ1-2	TGTGCCATCAGTCGGGCAGGCGGCTACACCTTC	CAISRAGGYTF
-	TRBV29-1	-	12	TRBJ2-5	TGCAGCGTTGAATCGGGGGTGGAGACCCAGTACTTC	CSVESGVETQYF
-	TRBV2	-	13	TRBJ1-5	TGTGCCAGCGGGGGTGTTTACAATCAGCCCCAGCATTTT	CASGGVYNQPQHF